This paragraph reports one TCR beta chain. Its antigen is undetermined. The CDR3 end shows no conserved phenylalanine or tryptophan, and so a read error is likely. The data were obtained in a study of CD8+CD57+ T cells in acquired aplastic anemia. Across the study: DNA from sorted CD4+ and CD8+ cells averaged around 3.5 ug. Study results and caveats: Patients and controls shared just under 30 CD8+ CDR3 sequences.

Trimming removed 6 bases at V and 5 bases at J, with 18 bases between. The CDR3 contains 15 residues. CDR1 and CDR2 from the germline V gene are LNHDA and SQIVND (reference sequence). Those patients picked for sequencing had displayed CD8+CD57+ cell expansion on flow cytometry. Among the patients, all had severe acquired aplastic anemia. At blood sampling, none of the patients had yet received therapy. For CDR3 and TCR beta VDJ profiling, genomic DNA was the template used. MiXCR was run by TCRdb on the reads, yielding one entry per CDR3 protein. The table lists hundreds of thousands of distinct CDR3 sequences, approximately 58% of them singletons.

The TCR comes from a human donor with aplastic anemia. What was sequenced was sorted CD4+, CD8+, or CD8+CD57+ T cells (not recorded which) from PBMCs. The chain recombines TRBV19 with TRBJ2-3, with a possible D match to TRBD1 (7 bases). CDR3 loop: CASSPGGSRGDTQYL. The CDR3 coding sequence is TGTGCCAGTAGCCCAGGGGGGAGTAGGGGAGATACGCAGTATCTT.